These 30 T cell receptor beta chains originate from one sample sequenced in a study of CXCR3-negative and CXCR3-positive naive CD8 T cells. Findings and limits, study-wide: TRB CDR3s were more hydrophobic in CXCR3-positive than in CXCR3-negative naive cells.

For these receptors, no antigen is known. Through 5' RACE with UMI labels, the TRB cDNA libraries were prepared. Reprocessing the 5' RACE reads, TCRdb reports a single entry for every CDR3 protein and omits DNA. This listing includes approximately 89,000 distinct CDR3 sequences. The sequencing input was naive CXCR3+ CD8+ T cells from blood. Described subset: CD45RO-CCR7+CD27+CD95- naive CD8+ T cells expressing CXCR3 (TNR3+). These receptors were collected from a human donor in good health. Some clones in this sample may be carry-over from other donors' samples.

The rearrangement joins TRBV6-6 to TRBJ2-4; lacking DNA, the TRBD1 call made by TCRdb goes unchecked. Germline assignment: CDR1 MNHNY and CDR2 SVGAGI (reference sequence). The CDR3 is 16 residues long. CDR3 region: CASSYNLGGAKNIQYF.

The chain carries TRBV29-1 and TRBJ2-1; TCRdb's D call of TRBD2 is untestable without DNA. The CDR3 consists of 13 residues. CDR1 is SQVTM and CDR2 is ANQGSEA in the germline V gene. Here the CDR3 reads CSGLSGGVNEQFF.

J is TRBJ1-2 and V is TRBV20-1; TCRdb indicates TRBD1, and absent DNA this call remains unverified. The CDR3 is 16 amino acids. Germline V CDR1 and CDR2: DFQATT, SNEGSKA (reference sequence). This chain's CDR3 is CSARDLTGGPNYGYTF.

The V and J genes are TRBV28 and TRBJ1-1. The CDR3 extends over 14 amino acids. CDR1 and CDR2 (germline): MDHEN, SYDVKM. The CDR3 reads CASSFEVGSTEAFF. The full variable domain, rest sourced from reference TRBV28 and TRBJ1-1, is DVKVTQSSRYLVKRTGEKVFLECVQDMDHENMFWYRQDPGLGLRLIYFSYDVKMKEKGDIPEGYSVSREKKERFSLILESASTNQTSMYLCASSFEVGSTEAFFGQGTRLTVV.

The chain joins TRBV12-3 or TRBV12-4 to TRBJ1-2; TCRdb's D call, TRBD1, is unchecked because there is no DNA. The CDR3 sequence is 17 residues long. The CDR3 here is CASSLVWSTEGARGYTF.

The V and J genes are TRBV28 and TRBJ2-3; the TCRdb D gene call, TRBD1, has no DNA to confirm it. Germline CDR1 is MDHEN and CDR2 is SYDVKM. The CDR3 is made up of 17 amino acids. The CDR3 loop is CASSLSLAGPYTDTQYF.

V and J are TRBV28 and TRBJ2-1; TCRdb lists TRBD2, though no DNA is available to test this call. Germline assignment: CDR1 MDHEN and CDR2 SYDVKM. The CDR3 length is 14 residues. CDR3 in amino acids: CASSLWGGFNEQFF.

The chain is built from TRBV28 and TRBJ2-7. This CDR3 comprises 16 residues. Germline V lookup: CDR1 MDHEN, CDR2 SYDVKM. The CDR3 sequence is CASSLFGVSVRYEQYF.

CDR3 in amino acids: CSVEDQARLNTEAFF. V usage is TRBV29-1 and J usage is TRBJ1-1. CDR3 length: 15 amino acids. Germline CDR1 SQVTM, CDR2 ANQGSEA.

The chain couples TRBV5-1 to TRBJ1-5; the TCRdb call, TRBD1, lacks DNA for checking. There are 14 residues in the CDR3. Germline CDR1 reads SGHRS; CDR2 reads YFSETQ. This CDR3 reads CASSLGTGGQPQHF.

Here the CDR3 reads CASSFGQGTETQYF. The chain has TRBV5-5 and TRBJ2-5; TCRdb proposes TRBD1, but this gene call is untestable without DNA. The CDR3 is 14 amino acids. Germline V gene data show CDR1 as SGHKS and CDR2 as YYEKEE (reference sequence).

J is TRBJ2-1 and V is TRBV6-2 or TRBV6-3. This CDR3 comprises 14 residues. Per the germline V gene, CDR1 is MNHEY and CDR2 is SVGEGT. This chain's CDR3 is CASRSGSSYNEQFF.

This sequence joins TRBV27 and TRBJ2-1; TCRdb names TRBD1, which stays unverified in the absence of DNA. The CDR3 is made up of 16 amino acids. CDR1 is MNHEY and CDR2 is SMNVEV in the germline V gene (reference sequence). CDR3 sequence: CASSFFSGQQYNEQFF.

The genes are TRBV28 and TRBJ2-2; checking the TCRdb D call of TRBD1 is not possible without DNA. Germline CDR1 and CDR2: MDHEN and SYDVKM. The CDR3 length is 14 residues. The CDR3: CASSFVQVTGELFF.

This sequence joins TRBV7-9 and TRBJ2-1; the TCRdb call, TRBD2, lacks DNA for checking. CDR3 length: 14 residues. Germline V lookup: CDR1 SEHNR, CDR2 FQNEAQ (reference sequence). The CDR3: CASSFGGEIDEQFF. Combining the CDR3 with reference TRBV7-9 and TRBJ2-1 gives the whole variable domain DTGVSQNPRHKITKRGQNVTFRCDPISEHNRLYWYRQTLGQGPEFLTYFQNEAQLEKSRLLSDRFSAERPKGSFSTLEIQRTEQGDSAMYLCASSFGGEIDEQFFGPGTRLTVL.

The rearrangement links TRBV28 to TRBJ1-6; TCRdb gives TRBD1 as the D gene, but with no DNA this cannot be confirmed. Germline V gives CDR1 MDHEN, CDR2 SYDVKM. The length of the CDR3 is 19 residues. The CDR3 protein is CASSSPGQQTTFYNSPLHF. Full variable domain (rest looked up from reference TRBV28 and TRBJ1-6): DVKVTQSSRYLVKRTGEKVFLECVQDMDHENMFWYRQDPGLGLRLIYFSYDVKMKEKGDIPEGYSVSREKKERFSLILESASTNQTSMYLCASSSPGQQTTFYNSPLHFGNGTRLTVT.

J is TRBJ1-1 and V is TRBV29-1. The CDR3 totals 11 residues. Germline CDR1 SQVTM, CDR2 ANQGSEA. The CDR3 here is CSVENGPEAFF.

The chain links TRBV11-2 to TRBJ2-7. Germline V gives CDR1 SGHAT, CDR2 FQNNGV. The CDR3 loop spans 13 amino acids. CDR3 protein: CASSLNSLYEQYF.

The chain carries TRBV12-3 or TRBV12-4 and TRBJ1-1; without DNA, the TCRdb call of TRBD1 cannot be checked. The CDR3 spans 13 residues. The CDR3 spells CASSTPGGTEAFF.

The rearrangement joins TRBV29-1 to TRBJ2-3. There are 13 residues in the CDR3. The germline V gene encodes CDR1 SQVTM and CDR2 ANQGSEA. The CDR3 spells CSVEDTNTDTQYF.

The rearrangement links TRBV9 to TRBJ2-7; TCRdb designates TRBD1, a call that cannot be tested without DNA. The CDR3 totals 17 residues. The germline V gene has CDR1 SGDLS and CDR2 YYNGEE. CDR3 in amino acids: CASSDSRGTDFSYEQYF.

The chain carries TRBV7-6 and TRBJ2-5; TCRdb names TRBD2, which stays unverified in the absence of DNA. The CDR3 has 16 residues. Germline CDR1 is SGHVS and CDR2 is FNYEAQ. CDR3 in amino acids: CASSLIQSGLGETQYF.

This chain links TRBV6-1 with TRBJ2-2. CDR3 size: 15 residues. The germline gives CDR1 MNHNS, CDR2 SASEGT. This chain's CDR3 is CASSEASFNTGELFF.

The chain recombines TRBV24-1 with TRBJ2-3. The germline gives CDR1 KGHDR, CDR2 SFDVKD. The CDR3 totals 14 residues. The CDR3 is CATSHGPNTDTQYF.

V usage is TRBV20-1 and J usage is TRBJ2-1. CDR3 size: 15 residues. Germline V gene lookup returns CDR1 DFQATT and CDR2 SNEGSKA (reference sequence). CDR3 sequence reads: CSARRAGGPIDEQFF.

J is TRBJ1-1 and V is TRBV25-1; TCRdb proposes TRBD1, but this gene call is untestable without DNA. CDR3 length equals 21 residues. Germline V gene data show CDR1 as MGHDK and CDR2 as SYGVNS. CDR3 amino acids: CASSARFMSSASGFLNTEAFF.

The chain uses TRBV7-9 and TRBJ2-3; TCRdb calls TRBD2, which cannot be checked without DNA. Looked up from germline, CDR1 is SEHNR and CDR2 is FQNEAQ (reference sequence). The CDR3 totals 15 residues. CDR3 region: CASSSRLALTDTQYF.

The chain has TRBV5-1 and TRBJ2-1; TCRdb proposes TRBD1, but this gene call is untestable without DNA. Per the germline V gene, CDR1 is SGHRS and CDR2 is YFSETQ. The CDR3 is 12 residues long. CDR3 protein: CASSIPTNEQFF.

This sequence joins TRBV30 and TRBJ2-3; the TRBD2 assignment by TCRdb is unverifiable without DNA. Germline V gives CDR1 GTSNPN, CDR2 SVGIG (reference sequence). This CDR3 is 13 amino acids long. CDR3 loop: CAWTSGGTDTQYF.

V is TRBV9 and J is TRBJ2-7; the D call of TRBD2 rests on TCRdb alone, since no DNA is present to check it. The CDR3 is 17 residues long. Germline V gene data show CDR1 as SGDLS and CDR2 as YYNGEE. CDR3 residues: CASSVGPGLAGEYEQYF.